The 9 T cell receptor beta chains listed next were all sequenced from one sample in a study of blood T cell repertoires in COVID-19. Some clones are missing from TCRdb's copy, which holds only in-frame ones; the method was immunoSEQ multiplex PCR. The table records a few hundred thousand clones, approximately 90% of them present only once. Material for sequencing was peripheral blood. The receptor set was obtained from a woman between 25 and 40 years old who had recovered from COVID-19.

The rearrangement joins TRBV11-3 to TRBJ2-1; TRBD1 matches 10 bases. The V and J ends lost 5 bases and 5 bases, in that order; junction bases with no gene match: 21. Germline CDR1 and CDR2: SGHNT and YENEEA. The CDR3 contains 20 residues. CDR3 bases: TGTGCCAGCAGCCGCACCGGACAGGGGGACCCTGCTCCGAATAACAATGAGCAGTTCTTC. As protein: CASSRTGQGDPAPNNNEQFF.

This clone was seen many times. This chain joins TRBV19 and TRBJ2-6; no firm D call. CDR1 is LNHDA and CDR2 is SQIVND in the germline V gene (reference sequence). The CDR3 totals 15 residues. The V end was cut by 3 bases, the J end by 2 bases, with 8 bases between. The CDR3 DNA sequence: TGTGCCAGTAGTATCGGAGAGACTGGGGCCAACGTCCTGACTTTC. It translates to CASSIGETGANVLTF.

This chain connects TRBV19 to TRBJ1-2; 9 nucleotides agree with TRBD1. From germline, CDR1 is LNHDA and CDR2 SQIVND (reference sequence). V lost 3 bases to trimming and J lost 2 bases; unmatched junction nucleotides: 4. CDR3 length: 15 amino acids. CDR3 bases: TGTGCCAGTAGTATCCCCGGACAGGGGAACTATGGCTACACCTTC. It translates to CASSIPGQGNYGYTF.

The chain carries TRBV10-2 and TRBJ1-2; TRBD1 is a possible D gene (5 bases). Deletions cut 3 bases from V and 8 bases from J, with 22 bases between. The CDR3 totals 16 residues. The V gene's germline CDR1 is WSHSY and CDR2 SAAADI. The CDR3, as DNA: TGCGCCAGCAGTGAAGGGGTGCCCGTCCCTAGAGAAGGCTACACCTTC. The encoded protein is CASSEGVPVPREGYTF.

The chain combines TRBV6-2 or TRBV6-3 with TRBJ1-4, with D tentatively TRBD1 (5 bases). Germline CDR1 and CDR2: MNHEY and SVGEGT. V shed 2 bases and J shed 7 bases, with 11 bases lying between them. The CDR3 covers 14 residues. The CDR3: CASSYGQDSEKLFF. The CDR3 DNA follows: TGTGCCAGCAGTTACGGACAAGACAGTGAAAAACTGTTTTTT.

The CDR3 protein is CASSQVNTGSYNEQFF. The CDR3 DNA follows: TGTGCCAGCTCACAAGTAAATACTGGCTCCTACAATGAGCAGTTCTTC. The rearrangement uses TRBV18 and TRBJ2-1; D ambiguous. Trimming took 4 bases from V and 0 from J, leaving 13 bases between them. The CDR3 is 16 amino acids. Per germline, CDR1 KGHSH and CDR2 LQKENI.

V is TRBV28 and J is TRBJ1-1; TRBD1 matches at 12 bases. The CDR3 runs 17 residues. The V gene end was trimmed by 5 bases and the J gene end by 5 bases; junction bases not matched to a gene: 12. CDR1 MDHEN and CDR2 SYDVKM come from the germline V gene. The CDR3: CASSPAGTGGVETEAFF. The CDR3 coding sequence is TGTGCCAGCAGTCCGGCCGGGACAGGGGGCGTAGAAACTGAAGCTTTCTTT. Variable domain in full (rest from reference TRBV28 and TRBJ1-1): DVKVTQSSRYLVKRTGEKVFLECVQDMDHENMFWYRQDPGLGLRLIYFSYDVKMKEKGDIPEGYSVSREKKERFSLILESASTNQTSMYLCASSPAGTGGVETEAFFGQGTRLTVV.

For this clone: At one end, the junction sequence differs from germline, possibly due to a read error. The CDR3 region has the DNA TGTGCCTGGAATCGTAGCCCTTTAGCGGGGTGGAACTTC. Translated: CAWNRSPLAGWNF. This chain links TRBV30 with TRBJ2-5; 8 bases line up with TRBD2. Per the germline V gene, CDR1 is GTSNPN and CDR2 is SVGIG (reference sequence). The CDR3 length is 13 residues.

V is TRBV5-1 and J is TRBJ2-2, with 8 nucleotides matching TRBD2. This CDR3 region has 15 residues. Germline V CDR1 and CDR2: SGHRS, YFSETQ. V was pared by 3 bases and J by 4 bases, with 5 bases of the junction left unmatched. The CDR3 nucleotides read TGCGCCAGCAGCTCGGGACTAGTGGTCACCGGGGAGCTGTTTTTT. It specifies CASSSGLVVTGELFF.